The T cell receptor beta chain described here comes from a study of patients and donors after allogeneic stem cell transplantation. Each CDR3 protein is one row after TCRdb ran MiXCR on the RT-PCR reads. The sample includes approximately 170,000 distinct CDR3 sequences, 24% of them seen just once. V was trimmed by 6 bases and J by 0 bases, leaving 8 bases between them. The CDR3 is made up of 13 amino acids. The source is a human donor who was either an allogeneic HSCT recipient or a stem cell or donor lymphocyte infusion donor (not recorded which). It is not recorded whose cells these are; they may come from a transplant donor. The material sequenced was blood, either unsorted or a sorted T cell fraction (not recorded which). The chain combines TRBV12-3 or TRBV12-4 with TRBJ1-1, with D hard to call. CDR3 region: CASRLTVNTEAFF. CDR3 sequence (DNA): TGTGCCAGCAGGCTAACAGTGAACACTGAAGCTTTCTTT.